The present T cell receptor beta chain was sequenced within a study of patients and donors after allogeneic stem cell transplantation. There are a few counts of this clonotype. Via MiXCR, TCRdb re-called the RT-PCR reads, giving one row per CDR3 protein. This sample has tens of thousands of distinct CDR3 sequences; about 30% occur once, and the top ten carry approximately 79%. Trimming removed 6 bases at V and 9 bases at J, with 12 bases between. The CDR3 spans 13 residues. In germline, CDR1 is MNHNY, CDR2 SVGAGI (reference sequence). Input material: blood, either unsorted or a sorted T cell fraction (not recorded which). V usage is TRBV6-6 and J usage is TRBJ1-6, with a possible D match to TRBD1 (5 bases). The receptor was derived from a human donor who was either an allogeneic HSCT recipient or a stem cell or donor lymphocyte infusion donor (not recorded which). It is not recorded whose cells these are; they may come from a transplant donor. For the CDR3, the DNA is TGTGCCAGCAGAGGGGACTTTGCTTCACCCCTCCACTTT. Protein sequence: CASRGDFASPLHF.